This T cell receptor beta chain appears in the sequencing data of a study of T cells after posttransplantation cyclophosphamide. Study results and limitations: Later post-transplant blood repertoires were often dominated by donor CD8+ memory clones. Recipient CMV seropositivity and CMV reactivation strongly tracked TRB clonality. Tissue-infiltrating T cells from skin or gut overlapped little with blood T cells.

The table came from immunoSEQ multiplex PCR; TCRdb's copy has only in-frame clones and leaves some out. The table shows 20,000 or so clones, with around 70% occurring only once. Cyclophosphamide on days +3 and +4 followed busulfan-fludarabine conditioning and a marrow graft. The CDR3 has 15 amino acids. Germline loops: CDR1 SGHDT, CDR2 YYEEEE. Trimming left V 2 bases short and J 0 bases short, with 9 bases between. Concerning this clone: Its antigen is unidentified.

This TCR was sampled from a male patient in his thirties who received an allogeneic stem cell transplant from a related donor, was CMV-positive, and had acute GVHD only. The graft donor may have given rise to some T cells. The sample consisted of PBMCs, taken after an allogeneic stem cell transplant with post-transplant cyclophosphamide. The rearrangement joins TRBV5-6 to TRBJ2-1, with D maybe TRBD1 (5 bases). In DNA, the CDR3 is TGTGCCAGCAGCTTCAGGGTTAGCTCCTACAATGAGCAGTTCTTC. Translating it yields CASSFRVSSYNEQFF.